The TCR beta chain described here comes from a study of T cells after yellow fever vaccination (dated by TCRdb to 2018 to 2020). Describing the broader study: Libraries from fractions with low cell numbers were prepared with the SMART-Seq v4 Ultra Low Input RNA kit. Bulk TCR alpha and beta repertoires were sequenced longitudinally to track T-cell clones before and after primary and booster YFV17D yellow fever vaccination. The cohort comprised two healthy male donors, one aged 18 to 30 and one aged 30 to 39 years. Bulk PBMC replicates and cell subsets were isolated from blood drawn at multiple timepoints before and after both primary and secondary immunization.

Remarks on this clonotype: Its target antigen remains unknown. Qualities for individual bases were not recorded, and no much larger clone is one base off.

Points the paper makes about the study in general: Compared with the primary T-cell response, the secondary T-cell response was weaker but faster, peaking on day 5 rather than day 15. Computational filtering was needed because FACS-sorted repertoires could contain abundant contaminating clonotypes from the bulk population. The study included only a couple of donors, which limits how far the findings can be generalized. A small share of clonotypes was detected in both CD4 and CD8 compartments, with the overlap likely arising from convergent recombination. After the booster, most of the clones that had expanded following primary vaccination were detected again (around 97% of CD4 and around 88% of CD8), which suggests that memory was broadly maintained.

This specimen's treatment or condition label, interpreted: live attenuated yellow fever vaccine strain. At each blood-draw timepoint, two biological replicates of bulk PBMCs were collected. PBMCs were isolated from peripheral blood using a standard Ficoll-Paque protocol. TriZol was used to extract RNA from bulk PBMCs, from CD4 and CD8 fractions, and from dextramer-positive and dextramer-negative fractions. The sequencer was an Illumina NovaSeq 6000. Synthesis of TCR cDNA relied on 5'RACE template switching, a step that introduced a universal primer site along with unique molecular identifiers. Priming of cDNA synthesis was performed from both the TCR alpha and TCR beta constant segments. Library amplification used two PCR steps, and the second PCR step added sample barcodes and sequencing adapters. Sequencing of libraries was done on Illumina HiSeq 2500 (2x100 bp) or NovaSeq (2x150 bp). Under the source paper's analysis protocol: MIGEC was used to demultiplex reads and collapse the reads into UMI consensus sequences, and MiXCR was used for V(D)J alignment. Clonotypes responding to the vaccine were identified with edgeR on replicate PBMC samples, with the criteria of FDR below 0.01 and a log2 fold change above 5 up to day 15. Each bulk clonotype was labeled CD4 or CD8 based on which sequenced repertoire, CD4 or CD8, contained the clonotype at higher abundance. The public reads were quality trimmed at Q25 with fastp and then assembled into clones with MiXCR by TCRdb, keeping productive beta chains. All rows with the same CDR3 protein become a single entry with the most common DNA and genes. These V and J calls originate from TCRdb's pipeline instead of the authors' own analysis. The sample includes hundreds of thousands of distinct CDR3 sequences, with about 19% observed a single time. The ten largest make up roughly a sixth of the sample.

From a lookup of the germline V gene (reference sequence), CDR1 and CDR2 are DFQATT and SNEGSKA. The germline ends are 18 bases apart after V is trimmed by 3 bases and J by 1 base. The CDR3 holds 16 amino acids from the cysteine to the phenylalanine. This entry keeps only the CDR3 DNA: 48 bases, framed from base 1. The sequence links TRBV20-1 to TRBJ2-5, with no reliable assignment of the D segment. The sequencing used PBMCs, collected before the yellow fever booster vaccination. The source is a man in his late teens or twenties who received the YFV17D yellow fever vaccine. The encoded CDR3 is CSARDWSLTLQETQYF. The sequenced DNA is TGCAGTGCTAGGGATTGGTCCCTGACACTCCAAGAGACCCAGTACTTC.